This T cell receptor beta chain comes out of a study of T-cell memory formation after mild COVID-19. Overall study results and limits: Pre-infection memory already had some responding clones, implying cross-reactive memory joined.

V was shortened by 2 bases and J by 5 bases, with 13 bases between the two germline ends. The CDR3 covers 16 residues. CDR1 MGHDK and CDR2 SYGVNS come from the germline V gene. Many counts were recorded for this clonotype. Its specificity is unknown. TCR alpha and TCR beta cDNA libraries carrying sample barcodes and UMIs came from 5'RACE with constant-segment primers. TCRdb passed the 5' RACE reads through MiXCR, listing each CDR3 protein once. The data hold about 390,000 distinct CDR3 sequences, with 16% observed a single time. The sequence was collected from a young man who had mild COVID-19 (a few samples of this study predate the infection). Cell type and time point are not known. The source material was PBMCs or a T cell subset sorted from them (not recorded which). This rearrangement joins TRBV25-1 to TRBJ2-6; D uncertain. The CDR3 DNA is TGTGCCAGCAGTGAAGCGAGCCAACTCTGGGCCAACGTCCTGACTTTC. Residues: CASSEASQLWANVLTF.